This TCR beta chain was recorded in a study of blood T cell repertoires in COVID-19. Under the authors' procedure: Counts of nucleated cells, estimated from reference gene primer amplification, were obtained. Clones were sequenced by immunoSEQ multiplex PCR, and TCRdb holds only the in-frame ones, with some missing. The V and J calls and clone size were taken over from that table, and D and trimming were inferred from the DNA. The sample yields tens of thousands of clones, about nine tenths seen once. Looked up from germline, CDR1 is SGHTA and CDR2 is FQGTGA. J gave up 0 bases and V 4 bases, and 12 bases lay outside the gene matches. The CDR3 totals 18 residues.

The sample comprised peripheral blood. The rearrangement links TRBV7-3 to TRBJ1-5, with 7 nucleotides matching TRBD1. The sequence was obtained from a man in his 70s with active or convalescent COVID-19. The CDR3: CASSSYLPGQHSNQPQHF. Written as DNA, the CDR3 is TGTGCCAGCAGCTCGTATTTACCGGGACAGCATAGCAATCAGCCCCAGCATTTT.